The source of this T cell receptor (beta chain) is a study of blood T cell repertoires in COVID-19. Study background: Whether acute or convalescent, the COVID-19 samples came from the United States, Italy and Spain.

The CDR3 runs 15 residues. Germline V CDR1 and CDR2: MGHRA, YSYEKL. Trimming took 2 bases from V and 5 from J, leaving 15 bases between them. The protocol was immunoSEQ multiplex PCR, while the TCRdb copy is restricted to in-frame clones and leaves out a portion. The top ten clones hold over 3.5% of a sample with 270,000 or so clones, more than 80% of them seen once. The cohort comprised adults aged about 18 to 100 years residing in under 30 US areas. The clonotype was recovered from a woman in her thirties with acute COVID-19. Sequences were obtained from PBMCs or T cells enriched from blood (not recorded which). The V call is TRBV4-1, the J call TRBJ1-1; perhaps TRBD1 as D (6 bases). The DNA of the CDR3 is TGCGCCAGCAGCCAACGCGCAGGGGATAGGACTGAAGCTTTCTTT. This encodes CASSQRAGDRTEAFF.